This TCR beta chain was documented in a study of Ad26.COV2.S vaccination and SARS-CoV-2 variants. This CDR3 is 11 amino acids long. V shed 5 bases and J shed 1 base, with 2 bases lying between them. Germline CDR1 reads SEHNR; CDR2 reads FQNEAQ (reference sequence). Assay used: immunoSEQ multiplex PCR; TCRdb lists only in-frame clones, some missing. The sample has 350,000 to 500,000 clones, about nine tenths seen once. Treatment of the sample: 15 to 20 received Ad26.COV2.S at low or high dose, single or two shots; about 5 received placebo; per-sample allocation not given. Samples came from day 63 after the first vaccine or placebo injection.

The sequencing here drew on peripheral blood, taken in a trial of Ad26.COV2.S vaccine versus placebo. The clonotype comes from a person aged 18 to 65 who received the Ad26.COV2.S COVID-19 vaccine or a placebo. This sequence joins TRBV7-9 and TRBJ1-1; D gene unclear. The CDR3 region has the DNA TGTGCCAGCAGCAAGAACACTGAAGCTTTCTTT. Its translation: CASSKNTEAFF.